Here is one T cell receptor (beta chain) with its context. This sample was taken from a study of cytomegalovirus exposure and HLA in healthy donors. The CDR3 covers 13 residues. Germline CDR1 GTSNPN, CDR2 SVGIG (reference sequence). V shed 5 bases and J shed 1 base, with 10 bases lying between them. PCR used 60 Vbeta primers and 13 Jbeta primers. The assay was immunoSEQ multiplex PCR, and TCRdb's table has in-frame clones only and misses some. The sample records over 130,000 clones, 60% to 70% being singletons. The clonotype originates from a woman in her fifties or sixties in good health and CMV-seropositive. The rearrangement uses TRBV30 and TRBJ2-3; D is perhaps TRBD2 (5 bases). The sequenced sample consisted of PBMCs. The CDR3, as DNA: TGTGCCTGGGGGAGAGGAGGCACAGATACGCAGTATTTT. This translates into CAWGRGGTDTQYF.